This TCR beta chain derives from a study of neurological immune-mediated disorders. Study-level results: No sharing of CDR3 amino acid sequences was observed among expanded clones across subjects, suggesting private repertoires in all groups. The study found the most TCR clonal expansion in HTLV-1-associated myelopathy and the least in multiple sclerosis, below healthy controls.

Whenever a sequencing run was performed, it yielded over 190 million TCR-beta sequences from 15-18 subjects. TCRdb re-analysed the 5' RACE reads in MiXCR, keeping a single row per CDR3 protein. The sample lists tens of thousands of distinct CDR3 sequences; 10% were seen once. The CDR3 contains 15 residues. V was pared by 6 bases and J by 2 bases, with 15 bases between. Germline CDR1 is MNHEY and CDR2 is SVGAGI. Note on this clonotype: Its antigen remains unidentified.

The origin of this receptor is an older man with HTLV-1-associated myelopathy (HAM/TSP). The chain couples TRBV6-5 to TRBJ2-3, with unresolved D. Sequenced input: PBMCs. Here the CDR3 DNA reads TGTGCCAGCAGGCCTAGTAGGGCTTACACAGATACGCAGTATTTT. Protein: CASRPSRAYTDTQYF.